This T cell receptor (beta chain) was identified in a study of cytomegalovirus exposure and HLA in healthy donors. The germline V gene encodes CDR1 SGHVS and CDR2 FQNEAQ. The CDR3 spans 13 residues. Trimming left V 2 bases short and J 5 bases short, with 7 bases between. At sampling all donors were nominally healthy, likely with unrecorded immune exposures. Worth noting for this clone: Its antigen is unknown.

General study points: Among donors in an Asian-associated ancestry cluster, a later analysis reportedly found fewer N-insertions than the roughly 700-donor mean. In a later analysis, TCR beta V- and J-gene trimming showed a link to a missense DCLRE1C variant. It was about 150 TCR beta chains that were listed as cytomegalovirus-associated.

Primers for the PCR totalled 60 Vbeta and 13 Jbeta. Assay: immunoSEQ multiplex PCR; the TCRdb copy retains only in-frame clones and omits some. The sample lists over 100,000 clones, about 75% occurring once. This TCR was sampled from a woman between 40 and 50 years old in good health and CMV-seronegative. The rearrangement joins TRBV7-8 to TRBJ1-5; D gene unclear. Sequenced sample: PBMCs. CDR3 amino acids: CASSLNRDQPQHF. The CDR3 bases are TGTGCCAGCAGCTTAAATCGGGATCAGCCCCAGCATTTT.